This is a list of T cell receptor beta chains from one sample in a study of T-cell reconstitution after alpha-beta-depleted transplantation in children. From the PCR reads, TCRdb called clonotypes with MiXCR, one entry per CDR3 protein. The table lists 500,000 to 600,000 distinct CDR3 sequences, about 31% of them singletons. The sample was PBMCs from the stem cell graft donor, taken from the stem cell graft. These TCRs come from a human donor who donated a stem cell graft to a child with aplastic anemia. CDR3s include the opening cysteine and the closing phenylalanine or tryptophan. Fields, in order: clone size, J gene, D gene, V gene, CDR3 protein, CDR3 DNA. D genes are given only for firm matches. The size of a clone is reported for some rows only, either as once, few or many, or as a class for expanded clones.

.,TRBJ1-2,.,TRBV11-2,CASSLVRQSGYTF,TGTGCCAGCAGCTTAGTCCGACAGTCTGGCTACACCTTC
.,TRBJ2-1,TRBD1,TRBV13,CASSLRQGLLYNEQFF,TGTGCCAGCAGCCTCAGACAGGGCTTGTTGTACAATGAGCAGTTCTTC
many,TRBJ1-2,.,TRBV19,CASRTTGSINYGYTF,TGTGCCAGTAGGACCACAGGGAGCATAAACTATGGCTACACCTTC
.,TRBJ2-2,.,TRBV20-1,CSARELKGPGELFF,TGCAGTGCTAGAGAGCTGAAGGGACCCGGGGAGCTGTTTTTT
few,TRBJ1-1,TRBD1,TRBV30,CAWRRQGGNTEAFF,TGTGCCTGGAGGAGACAGGGGGGGAACACTGAAGCTTTCTTT
few,TRBJ2-5,.,TRBV12-3/TRBV12-4,CASSSSWAQETQYF,TGTGCCAGCAGTTCCTCGTGGGCTCAAGAGACCCAGTACTTC
few,TRBJ1-2,.,TRBV27,CASSTRTFGGSGYTF,TGTGCCAGCAGTACCCGAACCTTCGGCGGGTCTGGCTACACCTTC
few,TRBJ2-1,.,TRBV29-1,CSVLVPTYNEQFF,TGCAGCGTTCTGGTCCCTACGTACAATGAGCAGTTCTTC
.,TRBJ2-1,.,TRBV25-1,CASSSGRVLVGNEQFF,TGTGCCAGCAGTTCTGGACGGGTGCTAGTCGGCAATGAGCAGTTCTTC
few,TRBJ1-5,.,TRBV6-5,CASSYSRGSNQPQHF,TGTGCCAGCAGTTACTCCAGGGGTAGCAATCAGCCCCAGCATTTT
once,TRBJ2-5,.,TRBV3-1,CASSQDFGRQETQYF,TGTGCCAGCAGCCAAGATTTCGGGCGACAGGAGACCCAGTACTTC
few,TRBJ2-7,TRBD2,TRBV20-1,CSASRGSGGPYEQYF,TGCAGTGCTTCCCGCGGTAGCGGGGGACCCTACGAGCAGTACTTC
.,TRBJ1-2,.,TRBV27,CASSLSHSYGYTF,TGTGCCAGCAGTTTATCGCACAGCTATGGCTACACCTTC
few,TRBJ2-3,TRBD2,TRBV6-2/TRBV6-3,CASSYTGTSGRSGGPGDTQYF,TGTGCCAGCAGTTACACCGGGACTAGCGGGAGATCAGGTGGCCCTGGGGATACGCAGTATTTT
.,TRBJ1-1,.,TRBV6-6,CASGFLETVEGF,TGTGCCAGCGGATTCTTGGAGACAGTTGAAGGCTTC
few,TRBJ2-4,TRBD1,TRBV7-9,CASSAGDRGRVDIQYF,TGTGCCAGCAGCGCAGGGGACAGGGGGCGCGTGGACATTCAGTACTTC
few,TRBJ1-5,.,TRBV5-5,CASSLDEGTYQPQHF,TGTGCCAGCAGCTTGGATGAAGGGACGTATCAGCCCCAGCATTTT
.,TRBJ2-3,.,TRBV7-2,CASSPGNRLMADTQYF,TGTGCCAGCAGTCCGGGTAATAGGTTGATGGCAGATACGCAGTATTTT
.,TRBJ1-5,TRBD1,TRBV7-6,CASSLEQGSNQPQHF,TGTGCCAGCAGCTTAGAACAGGGGAGCAATCAGCCCCAGCATTTT
few,TRBJ2-4,.,TRBV12-3/TRBV12-4,CASADTLAGLSDIQYF,TGTGCCAGCGCCGATACGTTGGCGGGACTCAGCGACATTCAGTACTTC
.,TRBJ1-2,.,TRBV27,CASRPFGTSDGYTF,TGTGCCAGCAGACCGTTCGGGACCTCAGACGGCTACACCTTC
few,TRBJ2-7,.,TRBV12-3/TRBV12-4,CASSLTSLYEQYF,TGTGCCAGCAGTTTAACTAGTCTCTACGAGCAGTACTTC
many,TRBJ2-3,TRBD2,TRBV6-2/TRBV6-3,CASRGLAETDTQYF,TGTGCCAGCCGAGGACTAGCGGAAACAGATACGCAGTATTTT
.,TRBJ2-7,TRBD1,TRBV29-1,CSVSRTGTHEQYF,TGCAGCGTCTCCCGGACAGGGACCCACGAGCAGTACTTC
.,TRBJ2-5,TRBD2,TRBV7-2,CASSPPGGQETQYF,TGTGCCAGCAGCCCTCCGGGAGGTCAAGAGACCCAGTACTTC
few,TRBJ2-5,TRBD2,TRBV4-3,CASSQDPGTSGRRRETQYF,TGCGCCAGCAGCCAAGACCCCGGGACTAGCGGGAGGAGACGGGAGACCCAGTACTTC
few,TRBJ2-3,.,TRBV7-2,CASSPSTSMQYF,TGTGCCAGCAGCCCATCCACCTCTATGCAGTATTTT
few,TRBJ2-5,.,TRBV7-8,CASSLEGDMRETQYF,TGTGCCAGCAGCTTAGAGGGGGACATGAGGGAGACCCAGTACTTC
.,TRBJ2-3,.,TRBV5-1,CASSLNDKSTDTQYF,TGCGCCAGCAGCTTGAACGACAAGAGCACAGATACGCAGTATTTT
.,TRBJ1-5,TRBD1,TRBV7-2,CASSLNRGRNQPQHF,TGTGCCAGCAGCTTAAACAGGGGGAGAAATCAGCCCCAGCATTTT
.,TRBJ1-1,.,TRBV29-1,CSVDTGTLNTEAFF,TGCAGCGTTGATACAGGGACCTTGAACACTGAAGCTTTCTTT
few,TRBJ1-1,.,TRBV29-1,CSVRGGRTEAFF,TGCAGCGTGAGGGGGGGAAGGACTGAAGCTTTCTTT
few,TRBJ1-5,.,TRBV12-3/TRBV12-4,CASSLSLSNQPQHF,TGTGCCAGCAGTTTGTCCCTAAGCAATCAGCCCCAGCATTTT
few,TRBJ1-6,TRBD1,TRBV28,CASITGGSPLHF,TGTGCCAGCATCACAGGGGGCTCACCCCTCCACTTT
.,TRBJ2-3,.,TRBV12-3/TRBV12-4,CASSLRGGADTQYF,TGTGCCAGCAGTTTAAGGGGGGGGGCAGATACGCAGTATTTT
.,TRBJ2-1,.,TRBV20-1,CSFVAQNSYNEQFF,TGCAGTTTTGTAGCGCAGAACTCCTACAATGAGCAGTTCTTC
few,TRBJ1-1,.,TRBV20-1,CSASRDPNTEAFF,TGCAGTGCTAGTAGGGATCCAAACACTGAAGCTTTCTTT
.,TRBJ1-6,.,TRBV15,CATSRDGGASPLHF,TGTGCCACCAGCAGAGACGGGGGTGCGTCACCCCTCCACTTT
.,TRBJ2-7,.,TRBV20-1,CSASGGQQYEQYF,TGCAGTGCTAGCGGGGGACAGCAGTACGAGCAGTACTTC
.,TRBJ2-1,.,TRBV30,CAWSVLADEQFF,TGTGCCTGGAGTGTTTTAGCTGATGAGCAGTTCTTC
few,TRBJ1-5,.,TRBV4-3,CASSQDGAGVQPQHF,TGCGCCAGCAGCCAAGATGGGGCAGGGGTTCAGCCCCAGCATTTT
few,TRBJ1-2,.,TRBV4-1,CASSQVDGGYTF,TGCGCCAGCAGCCAAGTCGACGGTGGCTACACCTTC
.,TRBJ2-4,TRBD2,TRBV27,CASSPGRGTRRGNIQYF,TGTGCCAGCAGTCCAGGACGGGGGACTAGGAGGGGAAACATTCAGTACTTC